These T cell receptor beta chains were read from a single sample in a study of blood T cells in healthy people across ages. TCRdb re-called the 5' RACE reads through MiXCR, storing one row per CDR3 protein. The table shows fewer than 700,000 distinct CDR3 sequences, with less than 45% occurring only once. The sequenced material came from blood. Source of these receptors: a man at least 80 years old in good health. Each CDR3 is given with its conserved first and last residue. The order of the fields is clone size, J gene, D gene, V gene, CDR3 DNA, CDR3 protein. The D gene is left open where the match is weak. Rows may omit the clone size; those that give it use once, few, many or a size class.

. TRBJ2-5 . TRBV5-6 TGTGCCAGCAGCTTTGAGTGGGGGATCCAAGAGACCCAGTACTTC CASSFEWGIQETQYF
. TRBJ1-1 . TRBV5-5 TGTGCCAGCAGCTTGGTCCAGGGAGGCATCACTGAAGCTTTCTTT CASSLVQGGITEAFF
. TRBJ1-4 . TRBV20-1 TGCAGTGCTAGAGATAGGGCACATAATGAAAAACTGTTTTTT CSARDRAHNEKLFF
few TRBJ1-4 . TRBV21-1 TGTGCCAGCACCCACAGGGGAGAGACTAATGAAAAACTGTTTTTT CASTHRGETNEKLFF
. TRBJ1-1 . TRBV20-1 TGCAGTGCTAGTCGATGGGGGTCGACTGAAGCTTTCTTT CSASRWGSTEAFF
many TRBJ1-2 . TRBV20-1 TGCAGTGCTACCGGGTCGCGGAACGGGATAAACACCTTC CSATGSRNGINTF
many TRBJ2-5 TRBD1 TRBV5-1 TGCGCCAGCAGCCCCTCGGGACAGGGAAGCGAGACCCAGTACTTC CASSPSGQGSETQYF
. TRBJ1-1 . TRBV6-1 TGTGCCAGCAGTGGGAGGTCAACTGAAGCTTTCTTT CASSGRSTEAFF
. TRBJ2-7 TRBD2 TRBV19 TGTGCCAGTACTCTCGGGGGGACTAGCGGGTTCAGCTCCTACAATGAGCAGTACTTC CASTLGGTSGFSSYNEQYF
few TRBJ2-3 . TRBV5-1 TGCGCCAGCAGACGGGACGGGTCCTTGGGTACGCAGTATTTT CASRRDGSLGTQYF
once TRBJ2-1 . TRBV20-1 TGCAGTGCTAGAGGATCATCAGGCAGGTTGTCCTACAATGAGCAGTTCTTC CSARGSSGRLSYNEQFF
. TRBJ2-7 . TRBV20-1 TGCAGTGCTAGAGTTCGGGGGCGAGCCTACGAGCAGTACTTC CSARVRGRAYEQYF
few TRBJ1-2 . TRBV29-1 TGCAGCGTTGAAGATCGACAGAAGAACTATGGCTACACCTTC CSVEDRQKNYGYTF
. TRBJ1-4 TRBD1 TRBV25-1 TGTGCCAGCAGTACACAGGGGACCGAGAATAAACTGTTTTTT CASSTQGTENKLFF
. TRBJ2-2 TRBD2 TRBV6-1 TGTGCCAGCGGACATGGAGGGCGGCTTCTAGCGGGGTATATGAACACCGGGGAGCTGTTTTTT CASGHGGRLLAGYMNTGELFF
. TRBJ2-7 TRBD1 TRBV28 TGTGCCAGCAGTCCCCGGGACAGGGGTCCCGACGAGCAGTACTTC CASSPRDRGPDEQYF
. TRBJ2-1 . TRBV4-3 TGCGCCAGCAGCCAAGATAGGGGGGACCATCCGTACAATGAGCAGTTCTTC CASSQDRGDHPYNEQFF
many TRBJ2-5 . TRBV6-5 TGTGCCAGCAGTTACCCTGGACAGTCACAAGAGACCCAGTACTTC CASSYPGQSQETQYF
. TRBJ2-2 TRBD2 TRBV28 TGTGCCAGCAGACCTGGGGGGACTATGAACACCGGGGAGCTGTTTTTT CASRPGGTMNTGELFF
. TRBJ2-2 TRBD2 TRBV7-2 TGTGCCAGCAGCTTAATTCGGGCTAGCGGGAAGTTAGACACCGGGGAGCTGTTTTTT CASSLIRASGKLDTGELFF
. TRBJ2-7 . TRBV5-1 TGCGCCAGCAACCGAGCGGTGGGGCTTTCCGACGAGCAGTACTTC CASNRAVGLSDEQYF
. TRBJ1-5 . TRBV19 TGTGCCAGTAGCGGACCAGGGAATCAGCCCCAGCATTTT CASSGPGNQPQHF
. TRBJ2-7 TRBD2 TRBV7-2 TGTGCCAGCAGCTCACGGTCGGGGGGAGGATACGAGCAGTACTTC CASSSRSGGGYEQYF
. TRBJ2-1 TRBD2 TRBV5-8 TGTGCCAGCAGCTTGGCGGTAGGGACTATGGACAATGAGCAGTTCTTC CASSLAVGTMDNEQFF
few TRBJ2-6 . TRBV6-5 TGTGCCAGCCGCAGGGGGGCTGGGGCCAACGTCCTGACTTTC CASRRGAGANVLTF
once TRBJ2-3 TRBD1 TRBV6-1 TGTGCCAGCAAAGCCGGGACAGGGAACACAGATACGCAGTATTTT CASKAGTGNTDTQYF
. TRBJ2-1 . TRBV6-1 TGTGCCAGCAGTGAGTTCAATGAGCAGTTCTTC CASSEFNEQFF
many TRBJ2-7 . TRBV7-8 TGTGCCAGCAGCTACGACTACGAGCAGTACTTC CASSYDYEQYF
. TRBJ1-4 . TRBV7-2 TGTGCCAGCAGCCTTCAAGGGATCGCAACTAATGAAAAACTGTTTTTT CASSLQGIATNEKLFF